Each of the 4 T cell receptor beta chains below was sequenced from the same sample in a study of blood T cell repertoires in COVID-19. Using immunoSEQ multiplex PCR, the repertoire was profiled, and TCRdb retains in-frame clones only, with some absent. The table has some 210,000 clones, 75% to 90% seen once. The sequencing sample was made of peripheral blood. Receptor source: a woman aged 40 to 50 with acute or convalescent COVID-19.

This clone was detected a few times. The genes are TRBV7-6 and TRBJ2-3; D is ambiguous. Trimming pared 4 bases from V and 4 bases from J, leaving 12 bases between. The CDR3 loop spans 14 amino acids. From germline, CDR1 is SGHVS and CDR2 FNYEAQ. Written as DNA, the CDR3 is TGTGCCAGCAGCTCAACTCTGAGCGCAGATACGCAGTATTTT. Translating gives CASSSTLSADTQYF.

The chain combines TRBV29-1 with TRBJ1-4; no reliable D call. The J call may be faulty, since TRBJ2-2 better matches the DNA end. The CDR3 has 12 amino acids. Per germline, CDR1 SQVTM and CDR2 ANQGSEA. The CDR3 sequence: CSVEGWGGELFF. DNA for the CDR3: TGCAGCGTTGAAGGGTGGGGAGGGGAGCTGTTTTTT.

This sequence joins TRBV18 and TRBJ2-3; no definite D call. V lost 3 bases, J lost 0 bases, and 10 bases lay in between. There are 15 residues in the CDR3. CDR1 and CDR2 (germline): KGHSH, LQKENI. For the CDR3, the DNA is TGTGCCAGCTCACCGGGCATCCGGAGCACAGATACGCAGTATTTT. Its protein is CASSPGIRSTDTQYF.

The gene calls are TRBV29-1 and TRBJ1-1; 7 bases align to TRBD1. CDR3 length: 15 amino acids. Germline trimming cut 1 base from V and 11 bases from J; bases unmatched to any gene: 16. CDR1 and CDR2 from the germline V gene are SQVTM and ANQGSEA. The CDR3 sequence is CSVEARGFLPVGAFF. The CDR3 nucleotides are TGCAGCGTTGAAGCCAGGGGGTTTCTTCCCGTTGGCGCTTTCTTT.